Listed here are 10 T cell receptor beta chains from one sample, sequenced in a study of cytomegalovirus exposure and HLA in healthy donors. The PCR made use of 60 Vbeta and 13 Jbeta primers. Measured with immunoSEQ multiplex PCR; TCRdb has only the in-frame clones, and not every one. The repertoire consists of under 200,000 clones, with roughly 75% occurring once and the leading ten covering around 6%. Sequencing was performed on PBMCs. The source of these receptors is a middle-aged man in good health and CMV-seronegative.

The rearrangement joins TRBV4-1 to TRBJ2-5, with 14 bases that match TRBD2. Germline V gene lookup returns CDR1 MGHRA and CDR2 YSYEKL. The CDR3 consists of 16 residues. V shed 1 base, J shed 4 bases, and the junction held 2 bases outside the gene matches. CDR3 residues: CASSQGLAGGPETQYF. The CDR3 nucleotides are TGCGCCAGCAGCCAAGGACTAGCGGGAGGGCCAGAGACCCAGTACTTC.

This sequence joins TRBV7-8 and TRBJ2-7; TRBD2 is a possible D gene (6 bases). V shed 5 bases and J shed 3 bases, with 20 bases lying between them. The CDR3 loop spans 16 amino acids. Germline CDR1 is SGHVS and CDR2 is FQNEAQ. CDR3 nucleotide sequence: TGTGCCAGCAGCGATCACGCGGGGCAGATTAACTACGAGCAGTACTTC. This encodes CASSDHAGQINYEQYF.

In this sample, this clone turned up a few times. The chain is built from TRBV19 and TRBJ2-1; 10 bases align to TRBD1. Germline-derived CDR1 and CDR2 are LNHDA and SQIVND (reference sequence). The CDR3 has 17 residues. V lost 7 bases and J lost 3; bases outside the gene matches: 12. The CDR3: CASTGDRGSRDYNEQFF. In DNA form, the CDR3 reads TGTGCCAGTACGGGGGACAGGGGATCACGGGACTACAATGAGCAGTTCTTC.

The chain recombines TRBV18 with TRBJ1-1, with D maybe TRBD1 (6 bases). There are 13 residues in the CDR3. Germline-derived CDR1 and CDR2 are KGHSH and LQKENI. V dropped 4 bases and J dropped 6 bases, with 12 bases sitting between them. The CDR3 DNA reads as TGTGCCAGCTCACTAGGACAGACAGCTGAAGCTTTCTTT. Translated, it gives CASSLGQTAEAFF.

This clone was seen more than once but under ten times. The CDR3 reads CASSYSAEQFF. In DNA form, the CDR3 reads TGTGCCAGCAGTTACTCGGCAGAGCAGTTCTTC. The chain joins TRBV6-6 to TRBJ2-1; D uncertain. The CDR3 contains 11 residues. The V end lost 0 bases, the J end lost 10 bases, and 4 bases lay between the germline ends. Germline values: CDR1 MNHNY, CDR2 SVGAGI (reference sequence).

The rearrangement uses TRBV30 and TRBJ2-5; no clear D gene. This CDR3 region has 13 residues. Germline values: CDR1 GTSNPN, CDR2 SVGIG (reference sequence). V lost 2 bases and J 3 bases, leaving 10 bases between the germline ends. Here the CDR3 DNA reads TGTGCCTGGAGTCGAGGAAACAAAGAGACCCAGTACTTC. It is translated as CAWSRGNKETQYF.

The chain couples TRBV4-1 to TRBJ2-7; D may be TRBD1 (8 bases). Germline lookup yields CDR1 MGHRA and CDR2 YSYEKL. The CDR3 is made up of 18 amino acids. The V end was cut by 0 bases, the J end by 3 bases, with 21 bases between. CDR3 nucleotide sequence: TGCGCCAGCAGCCAAGATACGAGCGGGACAGGACTTTACTACGAGCAGTACTTC. Translated: CASSQDTSGTGLYYEQYF.

The chain uses TRBV16 and TRBJ2-3; perhaps TRBD2 as D (5 bases). Germline assignment: CDR1 KGHSY and CDR2 FQNENV. CDR3 length: 17 amino acids. The germline V and J ends were trimmed by 0 bases and 0 bases, with 13 bases remaining between them. CDR3 DNA: TGTGCCAGCAGCCAATCGGCGGGTTGGGATAGCACAGATACGCAGTATTTT. Translating it yields CASSQSAGWDSTDTQYF.

The chain joins TRBV7-8 to TRBJ2-2; 11 nucleotides agree with TRBD2. The length of the CDR3 is 18 residues. Per the germline V gene, CDR1 is SGHVS and CDR2 is FQNEAQ. Losses at the gene ends were 2 bases for V and 2 bases for J; bases not matched to a gene: 7. The CDR3 loop reads CASSLNGLAGGNTGELFF. DNA of the CDR3: TGTGCCAGCAGCTTAAACGGGCTAGCGGGGGGAAACACCGGGGAGCTGTTTTTT. The whole variable domain, remainder taken from reference TRBV7-8 and TRBJ2-2, is GAGVSQSPRYKVAKRGQDVALRCDPISGHVSLFWYQQALGQGPEFLTYFQNEAQLDKSGLPSDRFFAERPEGSVSTLKIQRTQQEDSAVYLCASSLNGLAGGNTGELFFGEGSRLTVL.

The chain links TRBV7-9 to TRBJ2-1; 8 positions match TRBD2. V gave up 6 bases and J gave up 7 bases; unmatched junction bases: 17. This CDR3 is built from 17 residues. CDR1 is SEHNR and CDR2 is FQNEAQ in the germline V gene (reference sequence). The CDR3 bases are TGTGCCAGCAGTTTCACCGGGGGGGTAGCGGACCTAAATGAGCAGTTCTTC. It codes for CASSFTGGVADLNEQFF. Using reference TRBV7-9 and TRBJ2-1 for the parts outside the CDR3, the full variable domain is DTGVSQNPRHKITKRGQNVTFRCDPISEHNRLYWYRQTLGQGPEFLTYFQNEAQLEKSRLLSDRFSAERPKGSFSTLEIQRTEQGDSAMYLCASSFTGGVADLNEQFFGPGTRLTVL.